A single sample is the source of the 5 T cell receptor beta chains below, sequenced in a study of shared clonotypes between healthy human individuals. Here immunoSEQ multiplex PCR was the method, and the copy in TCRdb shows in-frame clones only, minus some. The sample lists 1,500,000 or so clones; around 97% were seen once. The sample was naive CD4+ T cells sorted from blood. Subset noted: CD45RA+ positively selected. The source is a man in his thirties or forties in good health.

As DNA, the CDR3 is TGTGCCAGCAGCTTTCGCGGCGAGAGCTCCTACGAGCAGTACTTC. Protein sequence: CASSFRGESSYEQYF. The chain recombines TRBV11-3 with TRBJ2-7; unclear D gene. The CDR3 covers 15 residues. Per germline, CDR1 SGHNT and CDR2 YENEEA. V gave up 3 bases and J gave up 0 bases, with 12 bases separating them. The full variable domain, with the rest looked up from reference TRBV11-3 and TRBJ2-7, is EAGVVQSPRYKIIEKKQPVAFWCNPISGHNTLYWYLQNLGQGPELLIRYENEEAVDDSQLPKDRFSAERLKGVDSTLKIQPAELGDSAVYLCASSFRGESSYEQYFGPGTRLTVT.

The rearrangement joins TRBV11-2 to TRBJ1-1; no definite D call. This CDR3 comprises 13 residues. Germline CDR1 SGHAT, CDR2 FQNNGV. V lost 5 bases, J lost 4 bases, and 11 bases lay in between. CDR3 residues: CASSTPQGTEAFF. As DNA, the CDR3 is TGTGCCAGCAGCACCCCACAAGGCACTGAAGCTTTCTTT.

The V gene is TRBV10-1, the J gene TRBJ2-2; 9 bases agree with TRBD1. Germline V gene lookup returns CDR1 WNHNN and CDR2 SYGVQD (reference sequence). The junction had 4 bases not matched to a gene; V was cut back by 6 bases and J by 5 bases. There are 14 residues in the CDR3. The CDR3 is CASSGTGMTGELFF. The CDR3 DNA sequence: TGCGCCAGCAGCGGGACAGGGATGACCGGGGAGCTGTTTTTT.

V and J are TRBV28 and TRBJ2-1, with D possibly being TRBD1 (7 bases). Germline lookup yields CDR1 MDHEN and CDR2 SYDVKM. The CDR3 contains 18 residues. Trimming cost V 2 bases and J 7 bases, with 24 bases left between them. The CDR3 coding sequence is TGTGCCAGCAGTTTAGTTGGCCTGGGACAGAGGGCGGGGAATGAGCAGTTCTTC. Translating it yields CASSLVGLGQRAGNEQFF.

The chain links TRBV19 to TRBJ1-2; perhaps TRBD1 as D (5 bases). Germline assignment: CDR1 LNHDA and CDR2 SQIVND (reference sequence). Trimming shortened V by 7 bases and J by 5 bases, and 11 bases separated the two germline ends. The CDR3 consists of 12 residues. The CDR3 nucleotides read TGTGCCAGTACTGCGGGGCTTTATGGCTACACCTTC. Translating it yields CASTAGLYGYTF.